This TCR beta chain came from a study of blood T cells in healthy people across ages. Then a second PCR, running about 6 to 11 cycles, was carried out with a sample-barcoded 5' primer and a J-beta primer mix. Every cDNA molecule bore a tag from a template-switch adaptor containing 12 random nucleotides. TCRdb recomputed calls from the 5' RACE reads with MiXCR, one row per CDR3 protein. The data hold 780,000 or so distinct CDR3 sequences, with more than 55% observed a single time. The sequencing sample was made of blood. The source of this sequence is a man aged 35 to 55 in good health.

Written as DNA, the CDR3 is TGTGCCAGCAGCCCACTCCGTGGGACAGGGGATGAAAAACTGTTTTTT. Amino acids: CASSPLRGTGDEKLFF. The V and J genes are TRBV11-2 and TRBJ1-4; 10 nucleotides align to TRBD1. Losses at the gene ends were 5 bases for V and 6 bases for J; bases not matched to a gene: 9. CDR1 SGHAT and CDR2 FQNNGV come from the germline V gene. This CDR3 is 16 amino acids long.